This T cell receptor (beta chain) was sequenced in a study of T cells after yellow fever vaccination. Study-level points and caveats: One caveat is that FACS-sorted repertoires could contain abundant clonotypes contaminating from the bulk population.

Trimming left V 3 bases short and J 5 bases short, with 20 bases between. The CDR3 length is 17 residues. The V gene's germline CDR1 is MNHEY and CDR2 SVGAGI. MiXCR, applied by TCRdb to the 5' RACE reads, yields one record per CDR3 protein. This sample carries about 370,000 distinct CDR3 sequences, around a tenth of them seen once, and the ten largest clones take roughly 18%. Regarding this clonotype: Its specificity is not known.

J is TRBJ2-4 and V is TRBV6-5, with D perhaps TRBD1 or TRBD2 (5 bases each). The TCR comes from a young man who received the YFV17D yellow fever vaccine. Sequencing was performed on PBMCs, taken on the day of the first yellow fever vaccination. The CDR3: CASSYYRPTIKENIQYF. CDR3 sequence (DNA): TGTGCCAGCAGTTATTACAGGCCGACTATAAAGGAAAACATTCAGTACTTC.